This TCR beta chain was identified during a study of spatial heterogeneity in lung cancer. Study in general: Beta-chain sequences consistently outnumbered alpha-chain sequences in detection.

TCRdb redid the calling of the 5' RACE reads with MiXCR, one entry per CDR3 protein. The profile covers around 48,000 distinct CDR3 sequences, with 5.3% appearing a single time and over 8.5% taken by the ten largest. Study outcomes and limitations: Ubiquitous expanded tumor TCRs appeared in blood more at resection than follow-up.

This clonotype was counted many times. Its antigen remains unidentified. Germline CDR1 LNHNV, CDR2 YYDKDF (reference sequence). CDR3 length equals 17 residues. Trimming shortened V by 0 bases and J by 1 base, and 13 bases separated the two germline ends. As to time point: sample taken at primary tumor resection. In each case, whole RNA from tumor, nontumor lung or frozen PBMC was sequenced unsorted. Untreated early-stage non-small cell lung cancer patients, fewer than 85 in total, were the donors. The chain joins TRBV15 to TRBJ1-5; TRBD1 might be the D (6 bases). The TCR originated in a male donor with early-stage non-small cell lung cancer. This specimen consisted of PBMCs, obtained at surgery. In DNA, the CDR3 is TGTGCCACCAGCAGAGATCCCAGGGGAATGAGCAATCAGCCCCAGCATTTT. This gives the protein CATSRDPRGMSNQPQHF.